This record covers a single TCR beta chain. Its antigen is currently unknown. This specimen belongs to a study of cytomegalovirus exposure and HLA in healthy donors. Study-wide results and caveats: A prior analysis recorded that most TCR beta V segments were productive about 87% or about 30% of the time.

Unrecorded immune exposures were likely, despite nominal health at sampling. This donor's CMV serostatus went unrecorded. The PCR ran on 60 Vbeta and 13 Jbeta primers. Original processing notes: A later analysis counted about 80 million unique TCR beta chains, some 12 million shared. Here immunoSEQ multiplex PCR was the method, and the copy in TCRdb shows in-frame clones only, minus some. V and J calls and clone size follow that table, whereas D and trimming were derived from the DNA. The sample yields over 65,000 clones, approximately 78% seen once. Germline CDR1 and CDR2: PRHDT and FYEKMQ (reference sequence). Deletions cut 0 bases from V and 1 base from J, with 6 bases between. This CDR3 has 15 amino acids.

The clonotype originates from a human donor in good health. The rearrangement uses TRBV13 and TRBJ2-2; D unresolved. The sequenced sample consisted of PBMCs. The CDR3 DNA reads as TGTGCCAGCAGCTTAGGACATCTGAACACCGGGGAGCTGTTTTTT. Amino acids: CASSLGHLNTGELFF.